A single sample is the source of the 4 T cell receptor beta chains below, sequenced in a study of T-cell reconstitution after alpha-beta-depleted transplantation in children. Preparation of the TCRbeta library involved a method that used unique molecular identifiers. In TCRdb, the PCR reads were re-called with MiXCR into one record per CDR3 protein. The data show approximately 1,000,000 distinct CDR3 sequences, roughly 29% seen once. Sequenced here: PBMCs, mostly from graft donor cells, sampled 360 days after TCRalphabeta/CD19-depleted stem cell transplant. The receptors here all came from a boy younger than two who had a stem cell transplant for SCID, so the T cells may come from the graft donor.

This clonotype showed up just a few times. The chain employs TRBV6-6 and TRBJ2-1, with D unclear. CDR1 and CDR2 (germline): MNHNY, SVGAGI (reference sequence). V lost 0 bases and J 9 bases, leaving 6 bases between the germline ends. There are 12 residues in the CDR3. The CDR3 here is CASSYSTGEQFF. In DNA, the CDR3 is TGTGCCAGCAGTTACTCGACGGGTGAGCAGTTCTTC.

The chain couples TRBV10-3 to TRBJ2-5, with TRBD2 matching 11 bases. Germline CDR1 is ENHRY and CDR2 is SYGVKD. The junction had 14 bases not matched to a gene; V was cut back by 11 bases and J by 0 bases. The CDR3 covers 17 residues. CDR3 DNA sequence: TGTGCCGTCGGGGGGCTAGCGGGGGGACAGTACCAAGAGACCCAGTACTTC. This translates into CAVGGLAGGQYQETQYF.

CDR3 nucleotide sequence: TGCAGTGCTAGGGGGGGACAGGGGGGATCCTACGAGCAGTACTTC. Translating it yields CSARGGQGGSYEQYF. The V gene is TRBV20-1, the J gene TRBJ2-7; TRBD1 agrees at 11 bases. V trimming: 3 bases; J trimming: 1 base; junction bases outside the gene matches: 5. The CDR3 has 15 residues. CDR1 DFQATT and CDR2 SNEGSKA come from the germline V gene (reference sequence).

For this clonotype: A read error is possible here, since a much larger clone lies one base away. The chain has TRBV3-1 and TRBJ1-4; maybe TRBD1 (5 bases). This CDR3 region has 15 residues. CDR1 LGHDT and CDR2 YNNKEL come from the germline V gene (reference sequence). V was shortened by 4 bases and J by 0 bases, with 9 bases between the two germline ends. In nucleotides, the CDR3 is TGTGCCAGCAGCCCGCGACAGCCAACTAATGAAAAACTGTTTTTT. Protein sequence: CASSPRQPTNEKLFF.